This T cell receptor (beta chain) was observed in a study of control samples from healthy donors and cancer patients. V was clipped by 6 bases and J by 7 bases, with 16 bases between them. This CDR3 is built from 14 residues. Germline CDR1 MDHEN, CDR2 SYDVKM. Produced via immunoSEQ multiplex PCR; TCRdb's table is partial and in-frame only. The sample includes some 120,000 clones, roughly 90% of them seen just once. The TCR was taken from a man younger than 35 in good health. The V and J genes are TRBV28 and TRBJ1-5; perhaps TRBD1 as D (5 bases). Sequenced: blood. The CDR3 DNA follows: TGTGCCAGCAGCCTTTTGGGGGTGTACCAGCCCCAGCATTTT. Amino acids: CASSLLGVYQPQHF.